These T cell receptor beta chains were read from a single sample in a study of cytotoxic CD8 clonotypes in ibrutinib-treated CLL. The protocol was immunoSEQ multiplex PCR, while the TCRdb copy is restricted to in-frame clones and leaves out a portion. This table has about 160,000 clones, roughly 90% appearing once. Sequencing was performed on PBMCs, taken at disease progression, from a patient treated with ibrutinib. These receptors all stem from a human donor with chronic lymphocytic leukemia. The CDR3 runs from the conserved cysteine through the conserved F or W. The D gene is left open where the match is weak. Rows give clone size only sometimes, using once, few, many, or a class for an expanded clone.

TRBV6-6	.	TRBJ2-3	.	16	TGTGCCAGCAGTTACTCTTTAGGGGTGAGCACAGATACGCAGTATTTT	CASSYSLGVSTDTQYF
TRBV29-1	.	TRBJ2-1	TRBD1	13	TGCAGCGTTGCCCTGGACAGGCACAATGAGCAGTTCTTC	CSVALDRHNEQFF
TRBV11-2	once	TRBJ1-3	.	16	TGTGCCAGCAGCCCCTCCCCCAGGGGAACTGGAAACACCATATATTTT	CASSPSPRGTGNTIYF
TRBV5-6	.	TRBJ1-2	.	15	TGTGCCAGCAGCCCCGGGACGGGGGGTAGCTATGGCTACACCTTC	CASSPGTGGSYGYTF
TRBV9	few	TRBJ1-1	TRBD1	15	TGTGCCAGCAGCCCTGCGACAGGGAGGAACACTGAAGCTTTCTTT	CASSPATGRNTEAFF
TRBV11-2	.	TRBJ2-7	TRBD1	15	TGTGCCAGCACCTTCTCAGGGGGCGCCGAGTACGAGCAGTACTTC	CASTFSGGAEYEQYF
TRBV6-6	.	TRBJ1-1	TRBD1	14	TGTGCCAGCAGTTATACAGGGGGGGGCACTGAAGCTTTCTTT	CASSYTGGGTEAFF
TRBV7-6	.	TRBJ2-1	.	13	TGTGCCAGCAGCTTATTAGTCGACAATGAGCAGTTCTTC	CASSLLVDNEQFF
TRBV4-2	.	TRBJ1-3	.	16	TGTGCCAGCGGCGGGCGGATGGGAAACTCTGGAAACACCATATATTTT	CASGGRMGNSGNTIYF
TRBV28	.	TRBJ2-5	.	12	TGTGCCAGCAGTTTATTCACGGAGACCCAGTACTTC	CASSLFTETQYF
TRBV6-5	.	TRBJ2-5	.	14	TGTGCCAGCAGTTACGGAGGCAACCAAGAGACCCAGTACTTC	CASSYGGNQETQYF
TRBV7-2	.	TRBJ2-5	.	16	TGTGCCAGCAGCCCCTATAGCGGAGCGGTCCAAGAGACCCAGTACTTC	CASSPYSGAVQETQYF
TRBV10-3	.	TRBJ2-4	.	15	TGTGCCATCAGTGAGTCGGGGGGCACCAAAAACATTCAGTACTTC	CAISESGGTKNIQYF
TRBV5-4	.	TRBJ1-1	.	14	TGTGCCAGCAGCTTGGACGGCGAGGACACTGAAGCTTTCTTT	CASSLDGEDTEAFF
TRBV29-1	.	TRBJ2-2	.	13	TGCAGCGCGGAAGGGGACACCAACGGGGAGCTGTTTTTT	CSAEGDTNGELFF
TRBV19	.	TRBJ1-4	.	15	TGTGCCAGTAGTCGGCCGCCCCACATAGGTGAAAAACTGTTTTTT	CASSRPPHIGEKLFF
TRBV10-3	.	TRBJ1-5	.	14	TGTGCCATCTGGGCGGGGAGGGGCAATCAGCCCCAGCATTTT	CAIWAGRGNQPQHF
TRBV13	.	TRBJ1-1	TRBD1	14	TGTGCCAGCAGCTCTGGACAGGGGGCCACTGAAGCTTTCTTT	CASSSGQGATEAFF
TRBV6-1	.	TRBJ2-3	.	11	TGTGCCGGCGGCGGAACAGATACGCAGTATTTT	CAGGGTDTQYF
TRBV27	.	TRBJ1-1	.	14	TGTGCCAGCAGTTTAGTTCCGGGTGACACTGAAGCTTTCTTT	CASSLVPGDTEAFF
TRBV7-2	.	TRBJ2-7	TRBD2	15	TGTGCCAGCAGCCTATTAGCGGGAGGGCCCCACGAGCAGTACTTC	CASSLLAGGPHEQYF
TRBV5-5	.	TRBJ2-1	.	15	TGTGCCAGCAGCTTTAGGCTAGCGCCCTACAATGAGCAGTTCTTC	CASSFRLAPYNEQFF
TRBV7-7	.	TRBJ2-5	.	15	TGTGCCAGCAGCTTAGCGCGAGCGGGCAAAGAGACCCAGTACTTC	CASSLARAGKETQYF
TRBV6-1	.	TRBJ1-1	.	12	TGTGCCAGCAGTGATTTAGGACTTGGGGCTTTCTTT	CASSDLGLGAFF
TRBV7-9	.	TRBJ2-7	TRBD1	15	TGTGCCAGCAGCCCCGGGACAGGAGCTTCCTACGAGCAGTACTTC	CASSPGTGASYEQYF
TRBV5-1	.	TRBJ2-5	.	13	TGCGCCAGCCGAGCTGGGCGGCAAGAGACCCAGTACTTC	CASRAGRQETQYF
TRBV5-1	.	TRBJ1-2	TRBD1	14	TGCGCCAGCAGCTCCGGACAGGGTGAGGATGGCTACACCTTC	CASSSGQGEDGYTF
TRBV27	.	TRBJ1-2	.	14	TGTGCCAGCAGTCCCAACCCCTCTAACTATGGCTACACCTTC	CASSPNPSNYGYTF
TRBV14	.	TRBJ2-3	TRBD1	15	TGTGCCAGCAGCCCCGGACAGGGGATTGTAGATACGCAGTATTTT	CASSPGQGIVDTQYF
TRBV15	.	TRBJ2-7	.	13	TGTGCCACCAGCAACAGGGTTTCGTACGAGCAGTACTTC	CATSNRVSYEQYF
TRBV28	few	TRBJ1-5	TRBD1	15	TGTGCCAGCAGGCCGGGACAGGTTAGCAATCAGCCCCAGCATTTT	CASRPGQVSNQPQHF
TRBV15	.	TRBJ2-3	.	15	TGTGCCACCAGCAGAGATCCGGGTCGCGCAGATACGCAGTATTTT	CATSRDPGRADTQYF
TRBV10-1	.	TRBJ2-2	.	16	TGCGCCAGCAGTGAGAGGGATATCCGGGGGACCGGGGAGCTGTTTTTT	CASSERDIRGTGELFF
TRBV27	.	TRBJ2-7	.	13	TGTGCCAGCAGTTCGGGGTTCTTGCAAGAGCAGTACTTC	CASSSGFLQEQYF
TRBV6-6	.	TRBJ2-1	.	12	TGTGCCAGCAGTTACCAGCACAATGAGCAGTTCTTC	CASSYQHNEQFF
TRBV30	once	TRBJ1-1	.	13	TGTGCCTGGAGTCTCCGGGGGAACACTGAAGCTTTCTTT	CAWSLRGNTEAFF
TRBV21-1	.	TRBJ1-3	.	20	TGTGCCAGCAGCAAAAAAGGCCGTCTAGCAGGAGGGGACTCTGGAAACACCATATATTTT	CASSKKGRLAGGDSGNTIYF
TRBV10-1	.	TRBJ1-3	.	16	TGCGCCAGCAGTGCCAACTTAGGGATCTCTGGAAACACCATATATTTT	CASSANLGISGNTIYF
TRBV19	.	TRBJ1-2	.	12	TGTGCCAGTACGCCGGGGGCATATGGCTACACCTTC	CASTPGAYGYTF
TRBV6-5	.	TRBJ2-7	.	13	TGTGCCAGCGCAGGTGTATCATCCTACGAGCAGTACTTC	CASAGVSSYEQYF
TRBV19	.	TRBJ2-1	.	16	TGTGCCAGTAGTATAGCCGGGGGTACCGCCTACAATGAGCAGTTCTTC	CASSIAGGTAYNEQFF
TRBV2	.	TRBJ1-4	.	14	TGTGCCAGCAGTGCGGGCGTTCGAAATGAAAAACTGTTTTTT	CASSAGVRNEKLFF
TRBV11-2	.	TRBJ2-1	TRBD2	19	TGTGCCAGCAGCTTAGCCCGGGTTGACGGGAGGGCAGTCTACAATGAGCAGTTCTTC	CASSLARVDGRAVYNEQFF
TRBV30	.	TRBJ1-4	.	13	TGTGCCTGGAGTATGGTGGAGGGTGAAAAACTGTTTTTT	CAWSMVEGEKLFF
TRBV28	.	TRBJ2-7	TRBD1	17	TGTGCCAGCAGTTACGTCGTGGGCTGGACAGGGGTAAGGGAGCAGTACTTC	CASSYVVGWTGVREQYF
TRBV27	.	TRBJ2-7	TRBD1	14	TGTGCCAGCAGTCCGGGACAGGGGCTCCACGAGCAGTACTTC	CASSPGQGLHEQYF
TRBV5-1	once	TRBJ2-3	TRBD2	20	TGCGCCAGCAGCACGTATGCCGGACTAGCGGGAAGCTTTTTGGCAGATACGCAGTATTTT	CASSTYAGLAGSFLADTQYF
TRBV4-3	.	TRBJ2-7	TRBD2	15	TGCGCCAGCAGCCAAGACTATCTAGCGGGAGGCGAGCAGTACTTC	CASSQDYLAGGEQYF
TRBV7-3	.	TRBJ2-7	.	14	TGTGCCAGCAGCTTATACAGGAGAACCTACGAGCAGTACTTC	CASSLYRRTYEQYF
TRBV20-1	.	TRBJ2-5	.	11	TGCAGTGCTAGGTTCGGGGAGACCCAGTACTTC	CSARFGETQYF
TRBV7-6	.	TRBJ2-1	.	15	TGTGCCACGAGCAGTCAGAACATGATTTACAATGAGCAGTTCTTC	CATSSQNMIYNEQFF